Listed here are 11 T cell receptor beta chains from one sample, sequenced in a study of shared clonotypes between healthy human individuals. Measured with immunoSEQ multiplex PCR; TCRdb has only the in-frame clones, and not every one. The sample carries under 200,000 clones, 85% to 95% recorded once. The specimen sequenced was naive CD4+ T cells sorted from blood. Subset given: CD45RA+ positively selected. The receptor source for this set is a woman aged 25-40 years in good health.

The chain is built from TRBV5-4 and TRBJ2-3; TRBD2 aligns across 12 bases. This CDR3 has 14 residues. Germline CDR1 is SGHNT and CDR2 is YYREEE (reference sequence). The J segment lost 5 bases and the V segment lost 4 bases, leaving 2 bases of the junction unmatched. The CDR3 region has the DNA TGTGCCAGCAGCCGGGGACTAGCGGGAGATACGCAGTATTTT. The encoded protein is CASSRGLAGDTQYF.

This chain joins TRBV21-1 and TRBJ2-7; the D call in the table, TRBD2, was not verified against the DNA. TRBV21-1 is an annotated pseudogene. There are 16 residues in the CDR3. The CDR3 DNA is TGTGCCAGCAGCATTTTACTAGCGGGAGGCCTCAACAAGCAGTACTTC. As protein: CASSILLAGGLNKQYF.

Written as DNA, the CDR3 is TGTGCCAGTAGTATAGGAAAAGGACTAGCGAGTAATACAGATACGCAGTATTTT. This encodes CASSIGKGLASNTDTQYF. This chain links TRBV19 with TRBJ2-3, with TRBD2 matching over 9 bases. The V segment lost 1 base and the J segment 3 bases; nucleotides outside the gene matches: 11. This CDR3 comprises 18 residues. Germline V gene lookup returns CDR1 LNHDA and CDR2 SQIVND (reference sequence).

V and J are TRBV11-2 and TRBJ2-7; D is perhaps TRBD1 (5 bases). Germline V lookup: CDR1 SGHAT, CDR2 FQNNGV. The V and J ends lost 6 bases and 4 bases respectively, with 19 bases between them. This CDR3 is built from 15 residues. CDR3 sequence (DNA): TGTGCCAGCAGACCACTCAGGGCCCCGGGTTACGAGCAGTACTTC. Residues: CASRPLRAPGYEQYF.

The gene calls are TRBV19 and TRBJ1-1; 9 bases fit TRBD1. The CDR3 has 15 residues. Germline assignment: CDR1 LNHDA and CDR2 SQIVND (reference sequence). V was clipped by 4 bases and J by 5 bases; unmatched bases: 8. In nucleotides, the CDR3 is TGTGCCAGTAGTACCACAGGGGGCATAGGAACTGAAGCTTTCTTT. Amino acids: CASSTTGGIGTEAFF.

The V call is TRBV28, the J call TRBJ2-3; D uncertain. In germline, CDR1 is MDHEN, CDR2 SYDVKM. CDR3 length: 12 residues. Trimming pared 6 bases from V and 3 bases from J, leaving 7 bases between. CDR3 region: CASSSNTDTQYF. The DNA for the CDR3 is TGTGCCAGCAGCTCGAATACAGATACGCAGTATTTT.

On this clone: Other DNA sequences from this sample encode an identical CDR3 as well. V is TRBV19 and J is TRBJ2-1; D call uncertain. Germline CDR1 reads LNHDA; CDR2 reads SQIVND (reference sequence). V lost 7 bases to trimming and J lost 3 bases, with 4 bases between them. The CDR3 is 11 amino acids. The CDR3 region is CASTDYNEQFF. The CDR3, as DNA: TGTGCCAGTACCGACTACAATGAGCAGTTCTTC.

The chain carries TRBV18 and TRBJ1-1; no reliable D call. The CDR3 consists of 15 residues. Germline V lookup: CDR1 KGHSH, CDR2 LQKENI. Trimming stripped 2 bases from V and 3 bases from J, with 13 bases between. The CDR3 loop is CASSPGNPKDTEAFF. Written as DNA, the CDR3 is TGTGCCAGCTCACCAGGAAACCCGAAGGACACTGAAGCTTTCTTT.

This CDR3 is CASSPPGAMDTEAFF. CDR3 nucleotide sequence: TGTGCCAGCAGCCCGCCTGGGGCTATGGACACTGAAGCTTTCTTT. The V call is TRBV28, the J call TRBJ1-1; weak D call: TRBD1 (5 bases). With 6 bases removed from V and 3 bases from J, the gap between germline ends came to 17 bases. From germline, CDR1 is MDHEN and CDR2 SYDVKM. The CDR3 has 15 amino acids.

This clone was seen a single time. Here the CDR3 DNA reads TGTGCCAGCTCACCACTACGGGGGGATGAGCAGTTCTTC. As protein: CASSPLRGDEQFF. The chain has TRBV18 and TRBJ2-1; 7 nucleotides line up with TRBD2. CDR1 is KGHSH and CDR2 is LQKENI in the germline V gene. V shed 1 base, J shed 8 bases, and the junction held 2 bases outside the gene matches. CDR3 length: 13 amino acids.

The chain combines TRBV10-3 with TRBJ1-5; D ambiguous. V gave up 6 bases and J gave up 3 bases, with 12 bases separating them. The CDR3 sequence is 14 residues long. The germline V gene has CDR1 ENHRY and CDR2 SYGVKD. The CDR3 DNA follows: TGTGCCATCAGCCGGGAAAAGTACAATCAGCCCCAGCATTTT. Translating it yields CAISREKYNQPQHF.